One and the same sample provided the 31 T cell receptor beta chains below, sequenced in a study of blood T cell repertoires in COVID-19. This table comes from immunoSEQ multiplex PCR, and its TCRdb copy is limited to in-frame clones, with some not included. The profile covers about 170,000 clones, with about 80% appearing a single time and over 15% taken by the ten largest. Input material: PBMCs or T cells enriched from blood (not recorded which). All receptors derive from a woman in her 70s in a cohort exposed to, infected with or recovered from COVID-19 (not recorded which).

This clone appeared a few times. This chain connects TRBV6-5 to TRBJ1-5; TRBD1 matches at 7 bases. V lost 5 bases, J lost 7 bases, and 5 bases stayed unmatched. The germline V gene encodes CDR1 MNHEY and CDR2 SVGAGI. The CDR3 consists of 13 residues. CDR3 nucleotide sequence: TGTGCCAGCAGTCCCCGACAGGGACAGCCCCAGCATTTT. It yields the protein CASSPRQGQPQHF.

This clone has more than one count but fewer than ten. The chain has TRBV28 and TRBJ2-4, with TRBD1 identical over 7 bases. The germline CDR1 and CDR2 sequences are MDHEN and SYDVKM. This CDR3 has 16 residues. V was clipped by 4 bases and J by 7 bases; unmatched bases: 13. This CDR3 reads CASSSLTPGQTNIQYF. In DNA form, the CDR3 reads TGTGCCAGCAGTTCCCTAACCCCGGGACAGACGAACATTCAGTACTTC.

The chain combines TRBV6-4 with TRBJ1-2; TRBD1 matches at 9 bases. CDR1 and CDR2 from the germline V gene are MRHNA and SNTAGT. V gave up 5 bases and J gave up 2 bases; unmatched junction bases: 6. The length of the CDR3 is 15 residues. The CDR3 loop is CASSPSGTGNYGYTF. CDR3 DNA: TGTGCCAGCAGTCCTTCCGGGACAGGGAACTATGGCTACACCTTC.

The chain links TRBV5-4 to TRBJ2-5, with TRBD2 matching over 11 bases. Germline loops: CDR1 SGHNT, CDR2 YYREEE (reference sequence). Unmatched junction bases numbered 11, after V lost 5 bases and J lost 5 bases. The CDR3 contains 16 residues. This chain's CDR3 is CASSFGAPSGRETQYF. The CDR3 DNA sequence: TGTGCCAGCAGTTTTGGGGCCCCTAGCGGGAGGGAGACCCAGTACTTC.

Only a few counts were recorded for this clone. J is TRBJ2-1 and V is TRBV13; TRBD2 aligns across 7 bases. The V segment lost 3 bases and the J segment 4 bases; nucleotides outside the gene matches: 6. Germline CDR1 PRHDT, CDR2 FYEKMQ (reference sequence). CDR3 length: 15 amino acids. The CDR3 DNA sequence: TGTGCCAGCAGCTTGGAGCGGGACTCGTACAATGAGCAGTTCTTC. Its translation is CASSLERDSYNEQFF.

The rearrangement links TRBV4-3 to TRBJ2-7, with 7 bases identical to TRBD1. The length of the CDR3 is 17 residues. V shed 1 base and J 0 bases; nucleotides not matched to a gene: 9. The germline V gene has CDR1 LGHNA and CDR2 YSLEER. This chain's CDR3 is CASSQGHGQVNSYEQYF. Here the CDR3 DNA reads TGCGCCAGCAGCCAAGGGCATGGACAGGTGAACTCCTACGAGCAGTACTTC.

The table lists this clone with a few counts. The chain couples TRBV7-8 to TRBJ2-1; a weak D match, TRBD1 (5 bases). Trimming took 5 bases from V and 0 from J, leaving 23 bases between them. The CDR3 contains 19 residues. CDR1 and CDR2 from the germline V gene are SGHVS and FQNEAQ. The CDR3 DNA is TGTGCCAGCAGCCTCGTAGGCAGGGTGGTGAGGAGCTCCTACAATGAGCAGTTCTTC. Amino acids: CASSLVGRVVRSSYNEQFF. Filled out from reference TRBV7-8 and TRBJ2-1, the complete variable domain reads GAGVSQSPRYKVAKRGQDVALRCDPISGHVSLFWYQQALGQGPEFLTYFQNEAQLDKSGLPSDRFFAERPEGSVSTLKIQRTQQEDSAVYLCASSLVGRVVRSSYNEQFFGPGTRLTVL.

The gene calls are TRBV20-1 and TRBJ2-1, with a possible D match to TRBD2 (6 bases). The CDR3 runs to 13 residues. The germline V and J ends were trimmed by 3 bases and 4 bases, with 10 bases remaining between them. Germline V gene sequence: CDR1 DFQATT, CDR2 SNEGSKA (reference sequence). CDR3 amino acids: CSASPSAYNEQFF. The CDR3 coding sequence is TGCAGTGCTAGTCCTAGCGCTTACAATGAGCAGTTCTTC.

This clone was seen more than once but under ten times. This chain links TRBV21-1 with TRBJ1-1. TRBV21-1 is termed a pseudogene. The CDR3 is made up of 16 amino acids. CDR3 region: CASIPVSPLMNTEAFF. CDR3 DNA: TGTGCCAGCATTCCGGTGAGCCCCCTTATGAACACTGAAGCTTTCTTT.

The chain has TRBV6-5 and TRBJ2-7, with TRBD2 matching 7 bases. This CDR3 has 14 amino acids. Germline values: CDR1 MNHEY, CDR2 SVGAGI. V lost 5 bases to trimming and J lost 3 bases; unmatched junction nucleotides: 7. The CDR3 loop is CASSMGGTGYEQYF. The CDR3 nucleotides are TGTGCCAGCAGTATGGGGGGGACTGGCTACGAGCAGTACTTC.

The CDR3 DNA reads as TGTGCCAGCAGTTTATTCCCTGGACAGGGGTCCTACAATGAGCAGTTCTTC. It specifies CASSLFPGQGSYNEQFF. The genes are TRBV27 and TRBJ2-1; 9 nucleotides agree with TRBD1. After removal of 1 base from V and 1 base from J, the junction contained 5 bases not matched to a gene. The CDR3 spans 17 residues. Germline V gene lookup returns CDR1 MNHEY and CDR2 SMNVEV (reference sequence).

The gene calls are TRBV5-1 and TRBJ2-1; 15 positions agree with TRBD2. This CDR3 has 17 amino acids. Trimming cost V 4 bases and J 7 bases; bases outside gene matches: 9. Per germline, CDR1 SGHRS and CDR2 YFSETQ. Here the CDR3 reads CASSPWTSGRAENEQFF. CDR3 bases: TGCGCCAGCAGCCCCTGGACTAGCGGGAGGGCCGAAAATGAGCAGTTCTTC. Supplemented by reference TRBV5-1 and TRBJ2-1, the full variable domain reads KAGVTQTPRYLIKTRGQQVTLSCSPISGHRSVSWYQQTPGQGLQFLFEYFSETQRNKGNFPGRFSGRQFSNSRSEMNVSTLELGDSALYLCASSPWTSGRAENEQFFGPGTRLTVL.

J is TRBJ1-2 and V is TRBV28; D gene uncertain. Trimming left V 6 bases short and J 5 bases short, with 13 bases between. CDR3 length equals 13 residues. Germline V gives CDR1 MDHEN, CDR2 SYDVKM. The CDR3 bases are TGTGCCAGCAGCCGCGAAGCGGGGTATGGCTACACCTTC. Protein: CASSREAGYGYTF.

V usage is TRBV10-3 and J usage is TRBJ2-3, with TRBD2 identical over 8 bases. The CDR3 is 14 amino acids. Per the germline V gene, CDR1 is ENHRY and CDR2 is SYGVKD. The V and J ends lost 4 bases and 5 bases, in that order; junction bases with no gene match: 5. The CDR3, as DNA: TGTGCCATCAGTGCCGGGAGGGACGGAGATACGCAGTATTTT. Residues: CAISAGRDGDTQYF.

V usage is TRBV12-3 or TRBV12-4 and J usage is TRBJ1-5; D is possibly TRBD1 (5 bases). V gave up 3 bases and J gave up 13 bases, with 13 bases separating them. The length of the CDR3 is 12 residues. CDR3 sequence (DNA): TGTGCCAGCAGTTTGGGACTGACACGGCAGCATTTT. It is translated as CASSLGLTRQHF.

The chain links TRBV7-9 to TRBJ1-2; tentative D call: TRBD1 (5 bases). CDR1 and CDR2 from the germline V gene are SEHNR and FQNEAQ (reference sequence). This CDR3 has 15 residues. V was cut by 8 bases and J by 4 bases, with 20 bases left in between. The CDR3 DNA reads TGTGCCAGCGCCTCACATCGGGGGATCGGCTATGGCTACACCTTC. Its translation is CASASHRGIGYGYTF.

The genes are TRBV7-9 and TRBJ1-4, with D perhaps matching TRBD1 (6 bases). CDR1 and CDR2 (germline): SEHNR, FQNEAQ (reference sequence). Trimming shortened V by 1 base and J by 8 bases, and 11 bases separated the two germline ends. The CDR3 sequence is 14 residues long. The CDR3 nucleotides are TGTGCCAGCAGCTTAGACCAGGGGCGGGAAAAACTGTTTTTT. Translation: CASSLDQGREKLFF.

The chain uses TRBV7-2 and TRBJ2-7, with D possibly TRBD2 on 6 matching bases. This CDR3 spans 13 amino acids. From germline, CDR1 is SGHTA and CDR2 FQGNSA. Trimming removed 5 bases from V and 4 bases from J, with 12 bases in between. The CDR3 region has the DNA TGTGCCAGCAGCCACGGGGGTCTATACGAGCAGTACTTC. Amino acid sequence: CASSHGGLYEQYF.

The chain uses TRBV13 and TRBJ2-7; the D gene is possibly TRBD1 (6 bases). CDR3 size: 13 residues. Looked up from germline, CDR1 is PRHDT and CDR2 is FYEKMQ (reference sequence). With 5 bases removed from V and 2 bases from J, the gap between germline ends came to 10 bases. The CDR3 DNA reads TGTGCCAGCAGCCAGAACAGGGCCTACGAGCAGTACTTC. It encodes CASSQNRAYEQYF.

The chain uses TRBV30 and TRBJ1-3; TRBD1 matches 7 bases. Germline trimming cut 4 bases from V and 0 bases from J; bases unmatched to any gene: 6. This CDR3 has 15 residues. Germline V gives CDR1 GTSNPN, CDR2 SVGIG (reference sequence). As DNA, the CDR3 is TGTGCCTGGACGGACAGGCCCGTCTCTGGAAACACCATATATTTT. Its protein is CAWTDRPVSGNTIYF.

The V gene is TRBV6-5, the J gene TRBJ1-3, with 7 bases matching TRBD1. Germline V lookup: CDR1 MNHEY, CDR2 SVGAGI. V lost 0 bases, J lost 2 bases, and 1 base stayed unmatched. The CDR3 is 15 residues long. The CDR3 region is CASSYSGTAGNTIYF. The CDR3 nucleotides are TGTGCCAGCAGTTACTCCGGGACAGCTGGAAACACCATATATTTT.

The chain combines TRBV19 with TRBJ2-7, with D unresolved. Trimming left V 6 bases short and J 0 bases short, with 9 bases between. The CDR3 is 13 amino acids. Germline V gene lookup returns CDR1 LNHDA and CDR2 SQIVND (reference sequence). The CDR3 spells CASSPLDSYEQYF. The CDR3 nucleotides are TGTGCCAGTAGCCCGCTAGACTCCTACGAGCAGTACTTC.

The V call is TRBV28, the J call TRBJ2-6, with D maybe TRBD2 (6 bases). CDR1 MDHEN and CDR2 SYDVKM come from the germline V gene. This CDR3 is 19 amino acids long. Trimming left V 2 bases short and J 4 bases short, with 21 bases between. The chain's CDR3 is CASSLGGYISPGGANVLTF. DNA for the CDR3: TGTGCCAGCAGTTTAGGGGGGTACATCTCTCCGGGAGGGGCCAACGTCCTGACTTTC.

The gene calls are TRBV19 and TRBJ2-1; D possibly corresponds to TRBD2 (6 bases). V lost 2 bases and J lost 7, with 12 bases in between. This CDR3 contains 14 residues. CDR1 and CDR2 (germline): LNHDA, SQIVND (reference sequence). This CDR3 reads CASSISKGRNEQFF. The CDR3 nucleotides are TGTGCCAGTAGTATAAGTAAAGGGAGGAATGAGCAGTTCTTC. The entire variable domain, with the rest obtained from reference TRBV19 and TRBJ2-1, is as follows: DGGITQSPKYLFRKEGQNVTLSCEQNLNHDAMYWYRQDPGQGLRLIYYSQIVNDFQKGDIAEGYSVSREKKESFPLTVTSAQKNPTAFYLCASSISKGRNEQFFGPGTRLTVL.

This clone appeared once. The genes are TRBV28 and TRBJ2-5, with D possibly being TRBD1 (5 bases). Germline V gene lookup returns CDR1 MDHEN and CDR2 SYDVKM. This CDR3 has 15 residues. The germline V and J ends were trimmed by 5 bases and 5 bases, with 18 bases remaining between them. The CDR3 region has the DNA TGTGCCAGCAGTCCCCCGGGCGGCAGGGTGGAGACCCAGTACTTC. The encoded protein is CASSPPGGRVETQYF.

The rearrangement uses TRBV5-1 and TRBJ2-1; tentatively, D is TRBD1 (6 bases). V was shortened by 0 bases and J by 5 bases, with 9 bases between the two germline ends. The CDR3 consists of 14 residues. Germline CDR1 is SGHRS and CDR2 is YFSETQ. The CDR3: CASSLGDKHNEQFF. CDR3 in DNA: TGCGCCAGCAGCTTGGGGGACAAGCACAATGAGCAGTTCTTC.

The chain employs TRBV5-6 and TRBJ2-2, with 7 bases matching TRBD1. The CDR3 extends over 15 amino acids. Germline V gene data show CDR1 as SGHDT and CDR2 as YYEEEE. Trimming cost V 4 bases and J 6 bases; bases outside gene matches: 9. CDR3 bases: TGTGCCAGCAGCCTGGCCCCACAGGGGCCCGGGGAGCTGTTTTTT. Translating it yields CASSLAPQGPGELFF.

The chain joins TRBV10-1 to TRBJ2-1; D is perhaps TRBD1 (6 bases). From germline, CDR1 is WNHNN and CDR2 SYGVQD (reference sequence). V shed 4 bases and J shed 0 bases, with 7 bases lying between them. This CDR3 region has 14 residues. CDR3 in amino acids: CASSAGASYNEQFF. DNA of the CDR3: TGCGCCAGCAGTGCAGGGGCCTCCTACAATGAGCAGTTCTTC.

This chain joins TRBV5-1 and TRBJ1-4, with D perhaps matching TRBD1 (6 bases). The germline V gene has CDR1 SGHRS and CDR2 YFSETQ. V dropped 8 bases and J dropped 0 bases, with 11 bases sitting between them. This CDR3 has 14 amino acids. The CDR3 DNA follows: TGCGCCAGTACAGGGTCCCCAACTAATGAAAAACTGTTTTTT. Its translation is CASTGSPTNEKLFF.

The table lists this clone with a few counts. The gene calls are TRBV5-1 and TRBJ2-3; no firm D call. The CDR3 is 14 amino acids. V shed 4 bases and J shed 2 bases, with 11 bases lying between them. Germline V gene sequence: CDR1 SGHRS, CDR2 YFSETQ. The CDR3, as DNA: TGCGCCAGCAGCCTAGAAGCTCCCACAGATACGCAGTATTTT. Residues: CASSLEAPTDTQYF. Variable domain in full (rest from reference TRBV5-1 and TRBJ2-3): KAGVTQTPRYLIKTRGQQVTLSCSPISGHRSVSWYQQTPGQGLQFLFEYFSETQRNKGNFPGRFSGRQFSNSRSEMNVSTLELGDSALYLCASSLEAPTDTQYFGPGTRLTVL.

The chain links TRBV5-1 to TRBJ2-3; 7 nucleotides align to TRBD2. Per the germline V gene, CDR1 is SGHRS and CDR2 is YFSETQ. The CDR3 covers 14 residues. Germline trimming cut 4 bases from V and 4 bases from J; bases unmatched to any gene: 6. In nucleotides, the CDR3 is TGCGCCAGCAGCCAACGGGGGGACTCAGATACGCAGTATTTT. Amino acid sequence: CASSQRGDSDTQYF. Complete variable domain (other parts from reference TRBV5-1 and TRBJ2-3): KAGVTQTPRYLIKTRGQQVTLSCSPISGHRSVSWYQQTPGQGLQFLFEYFSETQRNKGNFPGRFSGRQFSNSRSEMNVSTLELGDSALYLCASSQRGDSDTQYFGPGTRLTVL.